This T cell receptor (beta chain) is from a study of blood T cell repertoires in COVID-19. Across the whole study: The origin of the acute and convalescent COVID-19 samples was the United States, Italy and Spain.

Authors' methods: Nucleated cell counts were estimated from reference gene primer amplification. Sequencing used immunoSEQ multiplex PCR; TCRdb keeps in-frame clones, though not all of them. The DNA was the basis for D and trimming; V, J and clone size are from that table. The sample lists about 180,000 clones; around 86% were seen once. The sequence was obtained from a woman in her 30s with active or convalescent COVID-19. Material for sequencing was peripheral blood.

CDR3 bases: TGTGCCAGCAGCCCTAAAAGCGGGGTTAGCACAGATACGCAGTATTTT. The encoded protein is CASSPKSGVSTDTQYF. V usage is TRBV6-2 or TRBV6-3 and J usage is TRBJ2-3; 7 positions match TRBD2. Looked up from germline, CDR1 is MNHEY and CDR2 is SVGEGT. V was pared by 6 bases and J by 0 bases, with 9 bases of the junction left unmatched. CDR3 length: 16 residues.